This note documents a single T cell receptor (beta chain) sequence. Its cognate antigen is unknown. Germline assignment: CDR1 LGHDT and CDR2 YNNKEL (reference sequence). The V end was cut by 4 bases, the J end by 7 bases, with 17 bases between. This CDR3 has 15 amino acids. The sample comes from a study of T cell responses to AZD1222 COVID-19 vaccine. Notes on the study in general: Close to half of all spike-specific TCRs reportedly target regions of the variants that are unmutated. Females made up more of the donors, who were largely white British, and clonal diversity may have come out too low. The study found Spike-specific TCR breadth and depth rose after two AZD1222 doses.

TCRdb's copy holds only in-frame clones and misses some; the assay was immunoSEQ multiplex PCR. The sample lists approximately 140,000 clones, approximately 90% occurring once. The material sequenced was peripheral blood, taken on day 0 of AZD1222 vaccination. The sequence derives from an adult in good health. This sequence joins TRBV3-1 (or the pseudogene TRBV3-2) and TRBJ1-5; D unresolved. CDR3 DNA sequence: TGTGCCAGCAGCCTTACCGGATCTGGTGGCCAGCCCCAGCATTTT. Protein sequence: CASSLTGSGGQPQHF.